The 8 T cell receptor beta chains reported below all come from one sample, sequenced in a study of T cells expressing NK-cell markers. Each CDR3 protein gets one entry in TCRdb, which reprocessed the 5' RACE reads and gives no DNA. The data show about half a million distinct CDR3 sequences, and the top ten clones hold more than 1.4%. Material for sequencing was blood T cells: a sorted CD56 or NKG2C T cell subset, CD4+ or CD8+ T cells, or bulk PBMC T cells (not recorded which). These receptor sequences come from a woman aged 50 to 60 in good health.

The V call is TRBV3-1, the J call TRBJ2-7; the D call from TCRdb, TRBD1, cannot be confirmed without DNA. The CDR3 contains 14 residues. CDR1 and CDR2 from the germline V gene are LGHDT and YNNKEL (reference sequence). This chain's CDR3 is CASSQSGTGYEQYF.

The V call is TRBV3-1, the J call TRBJ1-1. Per the germline V gene, CDR1 is LGHDT and CDR2 is YNNKEL (reference sequence). The CDR3 contains 11 residues. The CDR3 here is CASSLKGEAFF.

The J gene is TRBJ2-1, the V gene TRBV2. Germline lookup yields CDR1 SNHLY and CDR2 FYNNEI. This CDR3 has 16 residues. The CDR3 region is CASSVKQATSYNEQFF.

The chain has TRBV12-3 or TRBV12-4 and TRBJ2-7; TCRdb names TRBD2, which stays unverified in the absence of DNA. The length of the CDR3 is 15 residues. CDR3 loop: CASSQTPGLLCEQYF.

The chain uses TRBV12-3 or TRBV12-4 and TRBJ2-1; TCRdb designates TRBD1, a call that cannot be tested without DNA. CDR3 length equals 14 residues. The CDR3 reads CASSLGQGAREQFF.

The chain combines TRBV3-1 with TRBJ2-4; the D call from TCRdb, TRBD2, cannot be confirmed without DNA. Germline assignment: CDR1 LGHDT and CDR2 YNNKEL (reference sequence). The CDR3 runs to 16 residues. CDR3 loop: CASSQPSGVGKNIQYF. The full variable domain, with the rest looked up from reference TRBV3-1 and TRBJ2-4, is DTAVSQTPKYLVTQMGNDKSIKCEQNLGHDTMYWYKQDSKKFLKIMFSYNNKELIINETVPNRFSPKSPDKAHLNLHINSLELGDSAVYFCASSQPSGVGKNIQYFGAGTRLSVL.

V usage is TRBV13 and J usage is TRBJ1-6; absent DNA, TCRdb's TRBD1 call cannot be checked. The CDR3 contains 14 residues. Germline-derived CDR1 and CDR2 are PRHDT and FYEKMQ (reference sequence). Here the CDR3 reads CASSLKQGNSPLHF.

The chain links TRBV12-3 or TRBV12-4 to TRBJ2-5. The CDR3 is 13 residues long. This CDR3 is CASSFRVQETQYF.